The 25 T cell receptor beta chains reported below all come from one sample, sequenced in a study of brain T cells in children with intractable seizures. Indicated time point: blood from clinic visit 5 months post-surgery; TSC patient then seizure free. This table comes from immunoSEQ multiplex PCR, and its TCRdb copy is limited to in-frame clones, with some not included. The sample yields under 400,000 clones, about 93% seen once. Sequencing used peripheral blood, obtained 4 to 5 months after surgery. The receptors were gathered from a boy younger than two with tuberous sclerosis and intractable seizures.

The chain carries TRBV29-1 and TRBJ1-1, with TRBD1 matching over 9 bases. CDR3 length equals 13 residues. The germline gives CDR1 SQVTM, CDR2 ANQGSEA. V was pared by 7 bases and J by 4 bases, with 7 bases of the junction left unmatched. CDR3 bases: TGCAGCGGGGACAGGGAAGACGGCACTGAAGCTTTCTTT. Encoded protein: CSGDREDGTEAFF.

The table lists this clone with a count of one. The chain couples TRBV30 to TRBJ2-7; 8 nucleotides align to TRBD2. CDR3 size: 14 residues. The ends lost 2 bases at V and 2 bases at J; junction bases unmatched: 5. The germline V gene has CDR1 GTSNPN and CDR2 SVGIG (reference sequence). As DNA, the CDR3 is TGTGCCTGGAGTAAAGAAGCGGGGGCCTACGAGCAGTACTTC. Translating it yields CAWSKEAGAYEQYF.

The chain is built from TRBV6-5 and TRBJ1-1; D is possibly TRBD1 (5 bases). The CDR3 totals 13 residues. Germline V CDR1 and CDR2: MNHEY, SVGAGI. Trimming removed 10 bases from V and 0 bases from J, with 12 bases in between. CDR3 coding DNA: TGTGCCACCAAGGACAACATGAACACTGAAGCTTTCTTT. The encoded protein is CATKDNMNTEAFF.

The chain recombines TRBV6-2 or TRBV6-3 with TRBJ2-7, with TRBD1 matching 7 bases. V lost 3 bases and J lost 6; bases outside the gene matches: 17. The CDR3 totals 17 residues. Germline values: CDR1 MNHEY, CDR2 SVGEGT. As DNA, the CDR3 is TGTGCCAGCAGTTATTTTGTCAGGGGGACAAGCCGCTCCGAGCAGTACTTC. The encoded protein is CASSYFVRGTSRSEQYF.

The rearrangement links TRBV9 to TRBJ2-3; D is undetermined. V was clipped by 3 bases and J by 7 bases, with 21 bases between them. CDR1 is SGDLS, CDR2 YYNGEE, per germline. CDR3 size: 16 residues. The CDR3 loop is CASSGSNVLSKNTQYF. DNA for the CDR3: TGTGCCAGCAGCGGATCAAACGTACTGTCGAAGAATACGCAGTATTTT.

This clone came up a few times. This chain joins TRBV30 and TRBJ1-4; D gene unclear. Germline CDR1 reads GTSNPN; CDR2 reads SVGIG (reference sequence). This CDR3 comprises 11 residues. Trimming shortened V by 7 bases and J by 8 bases, and 11 bases separated the two germline ends. CDR3 DNA sequence: TGTGCCTCTTCCGCCCGCGAAAAACTGTTTTTT. It codes for CASSAREKLFF.

This sequence joins TRBV18 and TRBJ2-2; the D gene is possibly TRBD1 (5 bases). Trimming pared 2 bases from V and 3 bases from J, leaving 10 bases between. The CDR3 is 15 residues long. The germline V gene has CDR1 KGHSH and CDR2 LQKENI. CDR3 in amino acids: CASSPSPRDTGELFF. Written as DNA, the CDR3 is TGTGCCAGCTCACCATCCCCCAGGGACACCGGGGAGCTGTTTTTT.

The chain combines TRBV19 with TRBJ2-1; D remains ambiguous. The germline gives CDR1 LNHDA, CDR2 SQIVND (reference sequence). The CDR3 contains 14 residues. V shed 6 bases and J shed 7 bases, with 16 bases lying between them. The CDR3 loop is CASSRVGRPNEQFF. CDR3 nucleotide sequence: TGTGCCAGTAGCCGAGTAGGACGTCCTAATGAGCAGTTCTTC.

This chain links TRBV19 with TRBJ2-5; 7 bases are a match to TRBD2. Germline loops: CDR1 LNHDA, CDR2 SQIVND (reference sequence). The CDR3 has 16 amino acids. Losses at the gene ends were 3 bases for V and 5 bases for J; bases not matched to a gene: 12. CDR3 residues: CASSIGPGGEGETQYF. As DNA, the CDR3 is TGTGCCAGTAGTATCGGACCGGGAGGAGAGGGGGAGACCCAGTACTTC.

The chain recombines TRBV5-1 with TRBJ1-3; weak D call: TRBD1 (6 bases). Germline lookup yields CDR1 SGHRS and CDR2 YFSETQ. The germline V and J ends were trimmed by 4 bases and 1 base, with 12 bases remaining between them. CDR3 size: 15 residues. CDR3: CASSVQGRSGNTIYF. The CDR3 coding sequence is TGCGCCAGCAGCGTACAGGGACGGTCTGGAAACACCATATATTTT.

This clone was picked up one time. The chain employs TRBV9 and TRBJ2-6; 10 bases align to TRBD1. V was pared by 3 bases and J by 2 bases, with 2 bases of the junction left unmatched. Per germline, CDR1 SGDLS and CDR2 YYNGEE. This CDR3 spans 16 amino acids. CDR3 nucleotide sequence: TGTGCCAGCAGCGCGGGGACAGGGGCTGGGGCCAACGTCCTGACTTTC. It yields the protein CASSAGTGAGANVLTF.

The V call is TRBV5-4, the J call TRBJ2-3, with unresolved D. Trimming pared 0 bases from V and 0 bases from J, leaving 5 bases between. Germline loops: CDR1 SGHNT, CDR2 YYREEE (reference sequence). The CDR3 sequence is 14 residues long. As DNA, the CDR3 is TGTGCCAGCAGCTTGGAACCGAGCACAGATACGCAGTATTTT. Its protein product is CASSLEPSTDTQYF. Full variable domain (missing parts from reference TRBV5-4 and TRBJ2-3): ETGVTQSPTHLIKTRGQQVTLRCSSQSGHNTVSWYQQALGQGPQFIFQYYREEENGRGNFPPRFSGLQFPNYSSELNVNALELDDSALYLCASSLEPSTDTQYFGPGTRLTVL.

This clone was picked up a small number of times. The rearrangement links TRBV28 to TRBJ1-5, with TRBD1 identical over 8 bases. CDR3 size: 15 residues. Looked up from germline, CDR1 is MDHEN and CDR2 is SYDVKM. Unmatched junction bases numbered 4, after V lost 1 base and J lost 5 bases. CDR3 bases: TGTGCCAGCAGTTTATTGGGACAGGATCATCAGCCCCAGCATTTT. It yields the protein CASSLLGQDHQPQHF.

The chain is built from TRBV28 and TRBJ2-7, with D unclear. The CDR3 covers 13 residues. The ends were cut back, 2 bases at V and 3 bases at J, with 8 bases in the middle. CDR1 is MDHEN and CDR2 is SYDVKM in the germline V gene. This CDR3 reads CASSLQGLYEQYF. CDR3 DNA: TGTGCCAGCAGTTTACAAGGCCTCTACGAGCAGTACTTC. Supplemented by reference TRBV28 and TRBJ2-7, the full variable domain reads DVKVTQSSRYLVKRTGEKVFLECVQDMDHENMFWYRQDPGLGLRLIYFSYDVKMKEKGDIPEGYSVSREKKERFSLILESASTNQTSMYLCASSLQGLYEQYFGPGTRLTVT.

V is TRBV6-5 and J is TRBJ1-3; maybe TRBD1 (5 bases). There are 14 residues in the CDR3. CDR1 and CDR2 from the germline V gene are MNHEY and SVGAGI. Trimming took 2 bases from V and 0 from J, leaving 5 bases between them. The CDR3 nucleotides are TGTGCCAGCAGTTACGGGACCTCTGGAAACACCATATATTTT. Its protein product is CASSYGTSGNTIYF.

Written as DNA, the CDR3 is TGTGCCAGCAGCGGAGGATATTTAGACAGGGAAACCTACGAGCAGTACTTC. Translating gives CASSGGYLDRETYEQYF. The chain employs TRBV11-3 and TRBJ2-7, with TRBD1 matching over 7 bases. The CDR3 has 17 residues. V trimming: 5 bases; J trimming: 2 bases; junction bases outside the gene matches: 15. Per germline, CDR1 SGHNT and CDR2 YENEEA.

The sample holds a few counts of this clone. The rearrangement uses TRBV24-1 and TRBJ2-1; 10 bases fit TRBD2. V was pared by 4 bases and J by 9 bases, with 11 bases of the junction left unmatched. CDR3 length: 16 residues. Germline V gene lookup returns CDR1 KGHDR and CDR2 SFDVKD. The CDR3 region has the DNA TGTGCCACCAGTGACTCCGGGGCTAGCGGGAGAGGTGAGCAGTTCTTC. This encodes CATSDSGASGRGEQFF.

The V gene is TRBV10-3, the J gene TRBJ1-2, with D unresolved. V was clipped by 1 base and J by 2 bases, with 5 bases between them. The germline V gene encodes CDR1 ENHRY and CDR2 SYGVKD. The CDR3 has 13 residues. The CDR3, as DNA: TGTGCCATCAGTGAGTTGGACAACTATGGCTACACCTTC. This translates into CAISELDNYGYTF.

V and J are TRBV19 and TRBJ2-7, with TRBD1 matching over 7 bases. The CDR3 has 16 residues. Germline lookup yields CDR1 LNHDA and CDR2 SQIVND (reference sequence). V shed 0 bases, J shed 2 bases, and the junction held 7 bases outside the gene matches. In DNA form, the CDR3 reads TGTGCCAGTAGTATAGACCGGGACAGCCTGACCTACGAGCAGTACTTC. Translated: CASSIDRDSLTYEQYF.

V and J are TRBV29-1 and TRBJ1-1; tentative D call: TRBD1 (5 bases). The CDR3 extends over 14 amino acids. V gave up 5 bases and J gave up 0 bases, with 13 bases separating them. Per the germline V gene, CDR1 is SQVTM and CDR2 is ANQGSEA. CDR3 region: CSVIQGLMNTEAFF. As DNA, the CDR3 is TGCAGCGTTATTCAGGGACTTATGAACACTGAAGCTTTCTTT.

V gene TRBV6-5 combines with J gene TRBJ2-1; D unclear. Germline V CDR1 and CDR2: MNHEY, SVGAGI. The V and J ends lost 7 bases and 5 bases respectively, with 12 bases between them. This CDR3 is built from 13 residues. As DNA, the CDR3 is TGTGCCAGCACTCGGTCTAGAGACAATGAGCAGTTCTTC. Translating it yields CASTRSRDNEQFF.

This clone was seen just once. The genes are TRBV18 and TRBJ2-1; 7 bases match TRBD1. The germline gives CDR1 KGHSH, CDR2 LQKENI. CDR3 size: 16 residues. V was pared by 3 bases and J by 4 bases, with 9 bases of the junction left unmatched. The CDR3 DNA follows: TGTGCCAGCTCACCGAACCCCGGGACAGCGTACAATGAGCAGTTCTTC. This translates into CASSPNPGTAYNEQFF.

This chain uses TRBV7-9 with TRBJ2-3; 11 positions match TRBD2. The CDR3 consists of 17 residues. J lost 0 bases, V lost 4 bases, and 6 bases had no gene match. Per the germline V gene, CDR1 is SEHNR and CDR2 is FQNEAQ (reference sequence). The DNA of the CDR3 is TGTGCCAGCAGCTGGCGGACTAGCGGGCCTAGCACAGATACGCAGTATTTT. Translation gives CASSWRTSGPSTDTQYF.

J is TRBJ2-5 and V is TRBV30, with 7 bases that match TRBD2. The CDR3 extends over 15 amino acids. The germline gives CDR1 GTSNPN, CDR2 SVGIG (reference sequence). V gave up 1 base and J gave up 2 bases; unmatched junction bases: 7. CDR3 nucleotides: TGTGCCTGGAGTGGGGGGGGTCCAGGGCAAGAGACCCAGTACTTC. The encoded protein is CAWSGGGPGQETQYF.

This clone was seen more than once but under ten times. The chain carries TRBV27 and TRBJ1-5, with D perhaps TRBD1 (5 bases). Trimming pared 6 bases from V and 4 bases from J, leaving 13 bases between. Per the germline V gene, CDR1 is MNHEY and CDR2 is SMNVEV (reference sequence). The CDR3 runs to 14 residues. CDR3 DNA: TGTGCCAGCAGCCCGTACGGACAAAATCAGCCCCAGCATTTT. Its translation is CASSPYGQNQPQHF.